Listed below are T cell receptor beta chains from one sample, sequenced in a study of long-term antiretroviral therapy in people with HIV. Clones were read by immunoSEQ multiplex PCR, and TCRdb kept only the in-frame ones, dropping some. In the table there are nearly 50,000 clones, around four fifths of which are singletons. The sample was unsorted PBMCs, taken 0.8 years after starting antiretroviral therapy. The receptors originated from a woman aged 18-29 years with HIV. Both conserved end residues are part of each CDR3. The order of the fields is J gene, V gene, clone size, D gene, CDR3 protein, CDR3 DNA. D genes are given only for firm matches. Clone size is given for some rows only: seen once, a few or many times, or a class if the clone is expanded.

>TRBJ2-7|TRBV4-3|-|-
CASSQAPTEVYEQYF
TGCGCCAGCAGCCAAGCGCCGACTGAAGTCTACGAGCAGTACTTC
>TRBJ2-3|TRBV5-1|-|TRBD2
CASTPGGFTDTQYF
TGCGCCAGCACCCCGGGGGGGTTCACAGATACGCAGTATTTT
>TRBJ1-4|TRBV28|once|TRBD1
CASHPGTAFATNEKLFF
TGTGCCAGCCATCCTGGGACAGCGTTTGCAACTAATGAAAAACTGTTTTTT
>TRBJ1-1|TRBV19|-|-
CASSPREGLNTEAFF
TGTGCCAGTAGCCCCAGGGAAGGTTTGAACACTGAAGCTTTCTTT
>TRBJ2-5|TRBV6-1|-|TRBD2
CASSETGRLAGVETQYF
TGTGCCAGCAGTGAAACTGGGCGGCTAGCGGGAGTTGAGACCCAGTACTTC
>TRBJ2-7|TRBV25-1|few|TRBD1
CASRRTGEGYEQYF
TGTGCCAGCAGGAGGACAGGGGAAGGCTACGAGCAGTACTTC
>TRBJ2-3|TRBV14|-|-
CASSQDPLVSGTDTQYF
TGTGCCAGCAGCCAAGACCCCCTAGTATCGGGCACAGATACGCAGTATTTT
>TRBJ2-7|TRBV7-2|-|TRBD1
CASSLGQGAYEQYF
TGTGCCAGCAGCTTAGGGCAGGGGGCCTACGAGCAGTACTTC
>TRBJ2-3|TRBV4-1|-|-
CASSQVGGTQYF
TGCGCCAGCAGCCAAGTAGGAGGTACGCAGTATTTT
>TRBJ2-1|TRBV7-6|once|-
CASSLVGEQWDEQFF
TGTGCCAGCAGCTTAGTAGGAGAACAGTGGGATGAGCAGTTCTTC
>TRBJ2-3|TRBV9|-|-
CASSVEAGASTDTQYF
TGTGCCAGCAGCGTAGAAGCCGGGGCCTCCACAGATACGCAGTATTTT
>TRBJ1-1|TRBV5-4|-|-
CASSIHPSGNTEAFF
TGTGCCAGCAGCATCCATCCCTCAGGGAACACTGAAGCTTTCTTT
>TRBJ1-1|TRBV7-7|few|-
CASSAGKNTEAFF
TGTGCTAGCAGCGCCGGGAAGAACACTGAAGCTTTCTTT
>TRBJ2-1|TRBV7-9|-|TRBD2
CASSSNLRSSGDEQFF
TGTGCCAGCAGCTCAAACCTACGTTCTAGCGGCGATGAGCAGTTCTTC
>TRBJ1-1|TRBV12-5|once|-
CASGLVLGVGGTEAFF
TGTGCTAGTGGTTTGGTACTGGGGGTCGGGGGTACTGAAGCTTTCTTT
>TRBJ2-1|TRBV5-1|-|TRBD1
CASSSTPGQGARNEQFF
TGCGCCAGCAGCTCAACGCCGGGACAGGGGGCAAGAAATGAGCAGTTCTTC
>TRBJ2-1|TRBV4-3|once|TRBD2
CASSQEASGWYNEQFF
TGCGCCAGCAGCCAAGAGGCTAGCGGGTGGTACAATGAGCAGTTCTTC
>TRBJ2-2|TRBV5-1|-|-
CASSPGYDTGELFF
TGCGCCAGCAGCCCAGGGTATGACACCGGGGAGCTGTTTTTT
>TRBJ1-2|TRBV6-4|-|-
CASSDSTDSYTF
TGTGCCAGCAGTGACTCGACAGACTCCTACACCTTC
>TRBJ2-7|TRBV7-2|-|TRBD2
CASSWGLAGHYEQYF
TGTGCCAGCAGCTGGGGACTAGCGGGGCACTACGAGCAGTACTTC
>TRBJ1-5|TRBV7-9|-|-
CASSLAGIGLDNQPQHF
TGTGCCAGCAGCTTAGCTGGAATAGGGTTGGACAATCAGCCCCAGCATTTT
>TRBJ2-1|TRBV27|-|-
CASGLQAREQFF
TGTGCCAGCGGACTACAAGCACGGGAGCAGTTCTTC
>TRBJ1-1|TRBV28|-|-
CASSASFGRKPLNTEAFF
TGTGCCAGCAGTGCCAGCTTCGGCAGAAAACCCTTGAACACTGAAGCTTTCTTT
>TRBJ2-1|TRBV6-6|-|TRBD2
CASRRGRAGGNEQFF
TGTGCCAGCAGGAGGGGCAGAGCGGGAGGCAATGAGCAGTTCTTC
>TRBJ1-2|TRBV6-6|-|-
CASSFEGGFGYTF
TGTGCCAGCAGTTTTGAGGGGGGTTTTGGCTACACCTTC
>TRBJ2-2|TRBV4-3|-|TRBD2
CASSPLAGEIGELFF
TGCGCCAGCAGCCCCTTGGCGGGGGAAATTGGGGAGCTGTTTTTT
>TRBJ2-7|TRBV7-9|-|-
CASSLAQGSSIEQYF
TGTGCCAGCAGCTTAGCTCAGGGTTCATCGATCGAGCAGTACTTC
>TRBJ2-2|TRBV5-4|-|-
CASSVRDATGELFF
TGTGCCAGCAGCGTCCGGGACGCAACCGGGGAGCTGTTTTTT
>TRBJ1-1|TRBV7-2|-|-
CASSLGRRSNTEAFF
TGTGCCAGCAGCTTGGGCAGGCGTTCGAACACTGAAGCTTTCTTT
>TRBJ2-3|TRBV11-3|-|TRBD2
CASSGGRGARSTDTQYF
TGTGCCAGCAGCGGAGGGAGGGGCGCCCGAAGCACAGATACGCAGTATTTT
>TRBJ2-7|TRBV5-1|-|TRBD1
CASSFGTGGSEQYF
TGCGCCAGCAGCTTCGGGACAGGGGGTAGCGAGCAGTACTTC
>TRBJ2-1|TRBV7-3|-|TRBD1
CASSWGQGPGYNEQFF
TGTGCCAGCAGCTGGGGACAGGGCCCCGGGTACAATGAGCAGTTCTTC
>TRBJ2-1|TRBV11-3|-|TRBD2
CASSLESGSHRGEQFF
TGTGCCAGCAGCTTAGAAAGCGGGAGTCACCGGGGTGAGCAGTTCTTC
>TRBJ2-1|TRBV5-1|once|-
CASSEPGGAYNEQFF
TGCGCCAGCAGCGAGCCAGGAGGGGCCTACAATGAGCAGTTCTTC
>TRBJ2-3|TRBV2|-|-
CAGRKGSSTDTQYF
TGTGCCGGCAGAAAAGGTTCTAGCACAGATACGCAGTATTTT
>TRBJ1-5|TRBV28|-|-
CASSLFLRHQPQHF
TGTGCCAGCAGTTTATTCCTTCGGCATCAGCCCCAGCATTTT
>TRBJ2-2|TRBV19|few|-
CASSIGLESGELFF
TGTGCCAGTAGTATAGGGTTGGAGTCCGGGGAGCTGTTTTTT
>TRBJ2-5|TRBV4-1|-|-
CASSQVGRAEETQYF
TGCGCCAGCAGCCAAGTGGGACGGGCGGAAGAGACCCAGTACTTC
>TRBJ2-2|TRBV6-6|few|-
CASSKTGASLRGELFF
TGTGCCAGCAGTAAAACAGGCGCCTCTCTACGCGGGGAGCTGTTTTTT
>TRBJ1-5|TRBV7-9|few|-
CATSREAHQPQHF
TGTGCAACTTCTCGGGAGGCGCATCAGCCCCAGCATTTT
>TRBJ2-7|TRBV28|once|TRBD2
CASSRLAGLYEQYF
TGTGCCAGCAGTAGACTAGCGGGGCTGTACGAGCAGTACTTC
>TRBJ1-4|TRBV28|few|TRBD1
CASSGDRMIEKLFF
TGTGCCAGCAGTGGGGACAGGATGATTGAAAAACTGTTTTTT
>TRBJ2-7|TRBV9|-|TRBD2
CASSSHISGSSEQYF
TGTGCCAGCAGCTCCCACATAAGCGGGAGTAGCGAGCAGTACTTC
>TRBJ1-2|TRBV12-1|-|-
CASSFPGSSTPGYTF
TGTGCCAGCAGCTTTCCGGGGTCTTCGACACCCGGCTACACCTTC
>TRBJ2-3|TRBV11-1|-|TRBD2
CASSWPGLAGNTDTQYF
TGTGCCAGCAGCTGGCCGGGACTAGCGGGAAACACAGATACGCAGTATTTT
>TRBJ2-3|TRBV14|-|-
CASSQIRSGYTDTQYF
TGTGCCAGCAGCCAGATTCGATCGGGTTACACAGATACGCAGTATTTT
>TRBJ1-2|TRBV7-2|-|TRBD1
CASSLIAGQGGGYTF
TGTGCCAGCAGCTTAATAGCGGGACAGGGGGGCGGCTACACCTTC